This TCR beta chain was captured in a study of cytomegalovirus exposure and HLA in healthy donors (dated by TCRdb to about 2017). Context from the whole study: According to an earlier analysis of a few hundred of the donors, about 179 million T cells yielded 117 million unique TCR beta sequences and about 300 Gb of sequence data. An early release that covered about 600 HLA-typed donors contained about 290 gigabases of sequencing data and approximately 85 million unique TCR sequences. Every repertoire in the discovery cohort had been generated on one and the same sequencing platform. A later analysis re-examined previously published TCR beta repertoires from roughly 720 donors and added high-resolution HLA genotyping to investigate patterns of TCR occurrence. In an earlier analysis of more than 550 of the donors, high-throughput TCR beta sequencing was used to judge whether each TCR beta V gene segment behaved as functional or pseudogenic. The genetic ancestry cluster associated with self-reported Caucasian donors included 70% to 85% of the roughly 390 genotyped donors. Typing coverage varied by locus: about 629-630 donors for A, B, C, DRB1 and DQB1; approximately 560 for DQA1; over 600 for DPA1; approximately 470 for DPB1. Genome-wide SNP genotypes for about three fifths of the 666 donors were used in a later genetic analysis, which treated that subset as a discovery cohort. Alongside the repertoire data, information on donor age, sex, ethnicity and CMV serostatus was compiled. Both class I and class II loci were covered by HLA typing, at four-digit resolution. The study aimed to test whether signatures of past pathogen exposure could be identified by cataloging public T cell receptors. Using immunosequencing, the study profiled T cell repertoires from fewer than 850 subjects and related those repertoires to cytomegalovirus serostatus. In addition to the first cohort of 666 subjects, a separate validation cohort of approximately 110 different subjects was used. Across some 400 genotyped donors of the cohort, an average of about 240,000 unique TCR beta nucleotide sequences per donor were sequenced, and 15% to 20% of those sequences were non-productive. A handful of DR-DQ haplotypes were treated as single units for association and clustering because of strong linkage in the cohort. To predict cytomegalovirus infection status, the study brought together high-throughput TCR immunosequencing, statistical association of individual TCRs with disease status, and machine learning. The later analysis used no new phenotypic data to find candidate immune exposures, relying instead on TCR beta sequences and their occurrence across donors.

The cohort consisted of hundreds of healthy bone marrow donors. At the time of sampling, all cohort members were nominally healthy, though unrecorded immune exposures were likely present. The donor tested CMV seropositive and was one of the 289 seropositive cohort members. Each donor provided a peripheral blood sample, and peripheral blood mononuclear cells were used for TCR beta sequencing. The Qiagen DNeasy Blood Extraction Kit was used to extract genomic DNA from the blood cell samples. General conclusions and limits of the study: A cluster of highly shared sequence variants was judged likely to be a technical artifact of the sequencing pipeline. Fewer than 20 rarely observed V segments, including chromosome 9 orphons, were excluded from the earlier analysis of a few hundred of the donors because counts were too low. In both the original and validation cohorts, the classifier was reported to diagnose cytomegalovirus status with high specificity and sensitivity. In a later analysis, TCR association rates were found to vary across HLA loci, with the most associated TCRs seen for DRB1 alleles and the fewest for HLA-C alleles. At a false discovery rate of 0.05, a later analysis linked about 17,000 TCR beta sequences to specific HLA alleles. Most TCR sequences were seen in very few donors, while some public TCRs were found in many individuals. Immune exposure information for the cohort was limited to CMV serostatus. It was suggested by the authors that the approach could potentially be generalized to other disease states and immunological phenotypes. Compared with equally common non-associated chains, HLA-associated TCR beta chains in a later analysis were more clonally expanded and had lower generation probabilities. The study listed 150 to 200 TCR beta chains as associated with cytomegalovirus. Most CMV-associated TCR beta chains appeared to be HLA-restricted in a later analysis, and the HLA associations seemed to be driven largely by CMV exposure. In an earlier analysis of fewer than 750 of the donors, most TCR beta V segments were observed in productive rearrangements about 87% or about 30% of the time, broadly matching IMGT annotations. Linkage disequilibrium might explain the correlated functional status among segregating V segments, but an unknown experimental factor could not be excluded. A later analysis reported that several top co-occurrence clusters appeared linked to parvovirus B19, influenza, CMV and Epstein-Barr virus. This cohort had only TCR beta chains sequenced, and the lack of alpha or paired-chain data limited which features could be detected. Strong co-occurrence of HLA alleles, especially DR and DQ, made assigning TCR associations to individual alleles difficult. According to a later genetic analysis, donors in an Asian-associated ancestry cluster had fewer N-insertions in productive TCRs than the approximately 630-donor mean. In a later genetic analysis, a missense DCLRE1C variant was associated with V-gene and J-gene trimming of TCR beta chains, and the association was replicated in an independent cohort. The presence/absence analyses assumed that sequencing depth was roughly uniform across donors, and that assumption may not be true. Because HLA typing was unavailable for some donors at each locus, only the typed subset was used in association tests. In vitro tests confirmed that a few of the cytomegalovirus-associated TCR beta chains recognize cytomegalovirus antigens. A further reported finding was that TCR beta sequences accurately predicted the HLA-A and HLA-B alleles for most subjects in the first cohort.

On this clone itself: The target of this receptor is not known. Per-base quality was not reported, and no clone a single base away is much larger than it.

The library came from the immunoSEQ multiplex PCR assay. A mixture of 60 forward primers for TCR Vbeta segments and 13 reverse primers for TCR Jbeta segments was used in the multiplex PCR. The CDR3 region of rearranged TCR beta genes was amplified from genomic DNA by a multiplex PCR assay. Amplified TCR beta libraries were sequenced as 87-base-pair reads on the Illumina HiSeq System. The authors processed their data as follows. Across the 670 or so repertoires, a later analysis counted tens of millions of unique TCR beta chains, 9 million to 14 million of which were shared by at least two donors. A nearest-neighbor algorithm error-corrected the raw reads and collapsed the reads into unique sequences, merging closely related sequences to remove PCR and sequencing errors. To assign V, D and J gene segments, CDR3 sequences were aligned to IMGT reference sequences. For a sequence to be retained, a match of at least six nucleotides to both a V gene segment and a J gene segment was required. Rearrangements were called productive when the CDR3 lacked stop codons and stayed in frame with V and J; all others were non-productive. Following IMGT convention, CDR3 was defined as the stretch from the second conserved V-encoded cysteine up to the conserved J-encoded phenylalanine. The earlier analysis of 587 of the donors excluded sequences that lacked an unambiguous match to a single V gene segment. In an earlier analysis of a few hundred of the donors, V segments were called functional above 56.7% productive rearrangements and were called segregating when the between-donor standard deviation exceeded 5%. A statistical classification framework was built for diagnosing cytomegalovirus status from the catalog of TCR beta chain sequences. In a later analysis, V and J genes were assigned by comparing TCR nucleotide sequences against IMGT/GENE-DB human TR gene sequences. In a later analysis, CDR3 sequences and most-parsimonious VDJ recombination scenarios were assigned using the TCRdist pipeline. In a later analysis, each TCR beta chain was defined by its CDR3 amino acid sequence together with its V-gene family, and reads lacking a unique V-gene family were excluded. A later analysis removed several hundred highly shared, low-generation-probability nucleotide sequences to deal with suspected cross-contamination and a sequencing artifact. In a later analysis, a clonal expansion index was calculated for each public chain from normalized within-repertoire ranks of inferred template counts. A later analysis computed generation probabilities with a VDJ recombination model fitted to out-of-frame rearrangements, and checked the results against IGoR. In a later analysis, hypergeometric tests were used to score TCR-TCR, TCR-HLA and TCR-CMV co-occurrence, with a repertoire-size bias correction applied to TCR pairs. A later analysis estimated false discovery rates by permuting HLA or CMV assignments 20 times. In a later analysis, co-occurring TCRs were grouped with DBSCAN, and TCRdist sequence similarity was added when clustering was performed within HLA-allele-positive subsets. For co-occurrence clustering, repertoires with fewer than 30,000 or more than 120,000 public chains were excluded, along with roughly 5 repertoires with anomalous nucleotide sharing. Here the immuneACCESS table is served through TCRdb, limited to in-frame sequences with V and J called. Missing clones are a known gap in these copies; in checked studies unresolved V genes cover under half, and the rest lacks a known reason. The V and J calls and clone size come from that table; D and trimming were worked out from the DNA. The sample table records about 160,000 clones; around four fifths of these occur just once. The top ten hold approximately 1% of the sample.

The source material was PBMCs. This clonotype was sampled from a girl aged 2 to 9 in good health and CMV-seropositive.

The DNA sequence is given as TGTGCCAGCAGGATCGGGGGAAAAGGTGGTAATGAAAAACTGTTTTTT. It translates to CASRIGGKGGNEKLFF. In this chain, TRBV5-4 is recombined with TRBJ1-4; TRBD1 is a weak D gene call, 5 bases matching. Reading from cysteine to phenylalanine, the CDR3 counts 16 amino acids. The CDR3 DNA has 48 bases and is translated from base 1. Trimming takes 5 bases from V and 4 bases from J, and the germline ends sit 18 bases apart. CDR1 SGHNT and CDR2 YYREEE are derived from the germline V gene (reference sequence).